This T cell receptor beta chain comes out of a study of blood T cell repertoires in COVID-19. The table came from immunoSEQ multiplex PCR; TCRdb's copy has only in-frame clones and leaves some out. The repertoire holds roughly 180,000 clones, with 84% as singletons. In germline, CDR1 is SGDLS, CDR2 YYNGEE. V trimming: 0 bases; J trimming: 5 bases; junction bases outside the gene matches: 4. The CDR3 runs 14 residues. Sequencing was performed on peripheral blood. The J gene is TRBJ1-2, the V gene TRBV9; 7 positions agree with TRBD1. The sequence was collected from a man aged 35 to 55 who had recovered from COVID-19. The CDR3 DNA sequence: TGTGCCAGCAGCGTAGGGGGGACAGCTTATGGCTACACCTTC. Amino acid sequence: CASSVGGTAYGYTF. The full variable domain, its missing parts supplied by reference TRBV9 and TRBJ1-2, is DSGVTQTPKHLITATGQRVTLRCSPRSGDLSVYWYQQSLDQGLQFLIQYYNGEERAKGNILERFSAQQFPDLHSELNLSSLELGDSALYFCASSVGGTAYGYTFGSGTRLTVV.